Below are 25 T cell receptor beta chains sequenced from a single sample in a study of a mutant IDH1 vaccine in newly diagnosed glioma. Time point specified: baseline, week 1 (first vaccination visit). The sample's treatment: pre-vaccination baseline after standard-of-care therapy. Produced via immunoSEQ multiplex PCR; TCRdb's table is partial and in-frame only. Here the sample spans about 30,000 clones, roughly 87% being singletons. The sequencing here drew on PBMCs, taken from a glioma patient treated with radiotherapy, temozolomide or both. All receptors come from a man in his thirties or forties with glioma.

The chain has TRBV6-6 and TRBJ1-5; D may be TRBD1 (5 bases). The V end lost 6 bases, the J end lost 5 bases, and 17 bases lay between the germline ends. Per the germline V gene, CDR1 is MNHNY and CDR2 is SVGAGI (reference sequence). The CDR3 is made up of 15 amino acids. The CDR3 sequence is CASREPGGPHQPQHF. The CDR3 DNA is TGTGCCAGCAGGGAACCCGGGGGACCCCATCAGCCCCAGCATTTT.

The rearrangement uses TRBV2 and TRBJ2-1; no definite D call. CDR3 length equals 13 residues. From germline, CDR1 is SNHLY and CDR2 FYNNEI. V lost 4 bases, J lost 5 bases, and 9 bases lay in between. Here the CDR3 DNA reads TGTGCCAGCAGTGCTCCCCAGAACAATGAGCAGTTCTTC. The encoded protein is CASSAPQNNEQFF.

The rearrangement links TRBV19 to TRBJ1-5; 10 bases are a match to TRBD1. CDR1 and CDR2 from the germline V gene are LNHDA and SQIVND (reference sequence). The trim removed 5 bases at V and 0 bases at J, leaving 7 bases unmatched. This CDR3 is 17 amino acids long. The CDR3 is CASSPTTGGFSNQPQHF. The CDR3 DNA is TGTGCCAGTAGTCCCACGACAGGGGGCTTTAGCAATCAGCCCCAGCATTTT.

The rearrangement joins TRBV11-2 to TRBJ1-1, with D perhaps TRBD1 (5 bases). Germline V lookup: CDR1 SGHAT, CDR2 FQNNGV. This CDR3 region has 16 residues. The V gene lost 0 bases and the J gene lost 0 bases, with 11 bases spanning the gap. The CDR3 bases are TGTGCCAGCAGCTTAGATCGGTCAGGGTTGAACACTGAAGCTTTCTTT. This gives the protein CASSLDRSGLNTEAFF. Filled out from reference TRBV11-2 and TRBJ1-1, the complete variable domain reads EAGVAQSPRYKIIEKRQSVAFWCNPISGHATLYWYQQILGQGPKLLIQFQNNGVVDDSQLPKDRFSAERLKGVDSTLKIQPAKLEDSAVYLCASSLDRSGLNTEAFFGQGTRLTVV.

The chain has TRBV14 and TRBJ2-2; D unclear. This CDR3 comprises 14 residues. V lost 1 base, J lost 6 bases, and 9 bases lay in between. Germline V gene lookup returns CDR1 SGHDN and CDR2 FVKESK. This CDR3 reads CASSQANRPGELFF. The CDR3 region has the DNA TGTGCCAGCAGCCAAGCCAATCGCCCCGGGGAGCTGTTTTTT.

The CDR3 protein is CASSLLSVGSVEQYF. Here the CDR3 DNA reads TGTGCCAGCAGCTTGTTGAGTGTAGGGTCAGTCGAGCAGTACTTC. The chain is built from TRBV5-6 and TRBJ2-7; the D is unclear. The V end lost 1 base, the J end lost 6 bases, and 17 bases lay between the germline ends. CDR1 and CDR2 from the germline V gene are SGHDT and YYEEEE. CDR3 length: 15 amino acids.

The rearrangement joins TRBV9 to TRBJ1-3; D is uncertain. The CDR3 length is 16 residues. V was shortened by 0 bases and J by 0 bases, with 10 bases between the two germline ends. The germline V gene has CDR1 SGDLS and CDR2 YYNGEE. The CDR3 DNA reads TGTGCCAGCAGCGTAGTAGACGCAAACTCTGGAAACACCATATATTTT. Its protein is CASSVVDANSGNTIYF.

The V gene is TRBV27, the J gene TRBJ1-1, with D perhaps matching TRBD1 (6 bases). The CDR3 has 17 amino acids. Trimming shortened V by 0 bases and J by 1 base, and 15 bases separated the two germline ends. Germline V gene data show CDR1 as MNHEY and CDR2 as SMNVEV (reference sequence). Here the CDR3 DNA reads TGTGCCAGCAGTTTATCGGGACGGCCGGGGGCGAACACTGAAGCTTTCTTT. Its translation: CASSLSGRPGANTEAFF.

The chain links TRBV5-4 to TRBJ2-5, with TRBD1 matching over 7 bases. CDR1 SGHNT and CDR2 YYREEE come from the germline V gene (reference sequence). The CDR3 is 16 residues long. With V trimmed by 4 bases and J by 1 base, 10 bases remained unmatched. CDR3 sequence reads: CASSPALDRAQETQYF. The CDR3 DNA reads as TGTGCCAGCAGCCCCGCCCTCGACAGGGCCCAAGAGACCCAGTACTTC.

The chain combines TRBV2 with TRBJ1-3; D is perhaps TRBD1 (6 bases). The V gene lost 6 bases and the J gene lost 0 bases, with 15 bases spanning the gap. The CDR3 spans 16 residues. Germline CDR1 SNHLY, CDR2 FYNNEI. The CDR3 is CASSVGQQHSGNTIYF. The CDR3 DNA reads TGTGCCAGCAGCGTAGGACAGCAACACTCTGGAAACACCATATATTTT.

This sequence joins TRBV5-1 and TRBJ1-4; D remains ambiguous. Trimming left V 4 bases short and J 8 bases short, with 24 bases between. Looked up from germline, CDR1 is SGHRS and CDR2 is YFSETQ. The CDR3 spans 17 residues. The CDR3 reads CASSDVLPDGAAEKLFF. DNA for the CDR3: TGCGCCAGCAGCGACGTGCTACCGGACGGAGCGGCGGAAAAACTGTTTTTT.

This chain links TRBV29-1 with TRBJ2-3; D gene uncertain. This CDR3 has 15 residues. The V end lost 4 bases, the J end lost 1 base, and 15 bases lay between the germline ends. Germline V gene lookup returns CDR1 SQVTM and CDR2 ANQGSEA. CDR3 in DNA: TGCAGCGTTGCCCCACGAGTCGTCGGCACAGATACGCAGTATTTT. Translating gives CSVAPRVVGTDTQYF.

This chain connects TRBV6-1 to TRBJ2-7; TRBD1 matches at 9 bases. Germline V CDR1 and CDR2: MNHNS, SASEGT. V lost 6 bases and J lost 7; bases outside the gene matches: 10. CDR3 length: 14 amino acids. This CDR3 is CASRPGQGMGEQYF. The CDR3, as DNA: TGTGCCAGCAGACCGGGACAGGGTATGGGGGAGCAGTACTTC.

The J gene is TRBJ2-7, the V gene TRBV6-1, with a weak D call TRBD1 (6 bases). Per germline, CDR1 MNHNS and CDR2 SASEGT. V lost 5 bases and J lost 2, with 16 bases in between. This CDR3 has 15 residues. CDR3 in DNA: TGTGCCAGCAGTCCACAGGGACACCTCGCCTACGAGCAGTACTTC. Its protein is CASSPQGHLAYEQYF.

The V and J genes are TRBV10-3 and TRBJ2-3; TRBD2 matches at 13 bases. Per germline, CDR1 ENHRY and CDR2 SYGVKD. This CDR3 has 20 amino acids. Unmatched junction bases numbered 12, after V lost 3 bases and J lost 0 bases. The CDR3 reads CAISDTLTSGGAGSTDTQYF. The DNA of the CDR3 is TGTGCCATCAGTGACACCCTCACTAGCGGGGGGGCCGGGAGCACAGATACGCAGTATTTT.

The chain has TRBV4-1 and TRBJ1-2, with 8 nucleotides matching TRBD1. V lost 2 bases to trimming and J lost 2 bases; unmatched junction nucleotides: 7. This CDR3 is built from 16 residues. The germline V gene has CDR1 MGHRA and CDR2 YSYEKL. The CDR3, as DNA: TGCGCCAGCAGCCAAAGGACGGACAGGGAGAACTATGGCTACACCTTC. Protein product: CASSQRTDRENYGYTF.

In this sample, this clone turned up once. The chain has TRBV6-1 and TRBJ1-5, with 9 bases matching TRBD1. The CDR3 runs to 16 residues. Trimming took 4 bases from V and 6 from J; bases not matched to a gene: 10. Germline V CDR1 and CDR2: MNHNS, SASEGT. CDR3 sequence reads: CASSARPGTGTQPQHF. The DNA of the CDR3 is TGTGCCAGCAGTGCCCGACCTGGGACAGGGACTCAGCCCCAGCATTTT.

This chain connects TRBV11-3 to TRBJ2-5; D might be TRBD1 (5 bases). V lost 0 bases to trimming and J lost 1 base, with 9 bases between them. The CDR3 is 15 amino acids. The germline gives CDR1 SGHNT, CDR2 YENEEA. Here the CDR3 reads CASSLDDSPQETQYF. The CDR3 nucleotides are TGTGCCAGCAGCTTAGATGACAGCCCCCAAGAGACCCAGTACTTC.

The rearrangement links TRBV4-2 to TRBJ1-1; D gene unclear. Germline values: CDR1 LGHNA, CDR2 YNFKEQ. The length of the CDR3 is 16 residues. V lost 0 bases to trimming and J lost 1 base, with 12 bases between them. The CDR3 spells CASSQEAGGRNTEAFF. DNA for the CDR3: TGTGCCAGCAGCCAAGAGGCAGGTGGGAGGAACACTGAAGCTTTCTTT.

The chain has TRBV4-1 and TRBJ2-5; TRBD2 matches 7 bases. CDR1 and CDR2 (germline): MGHRA, YSYEKL. This CDR3 has 17 amino acids. The trim removed 0 bases at V and 5 bases at J, leaving 12 bases unmatched. As DNA, the CDR3 is TGCGCCAGCAGCCAAGATCTAGGGGAGGGGTCCTCGGAGACCCAGTACTTC. Amino acids: CASSQDLGEGSSETQYF.

The V and J genes are TRBV5-6 and TRBJ1-1; D uncertain. The germline V gene encodes CDR1 SGHDT and CDR2 YYEEEE. The CDR3 contains 15 residues. V was pared by 0 bases and J by 1 base, with 10 bases between. In nucleotides, the CDR3 is TGTGCCAGCAGCTTGGGGTCGTCAGCGAACACTGAAGCTTTCTTT. This sequence encodes CASSLGSSANTEAFF.

The V and J genes are TRBV5-6 and TRBJ2-3; possible D gene TRBD2, 5 bases. With 4 bases removed from V and 9 bases from J, the gap between germline ends came to 15 bases. The germline V gene has CDR1 SGHDT and CDR2 YYEEEE. This CDR3 has 13 residues. CDR3 in DNA: TGTGCCAGCAGCCTGCCGGGAACTGGGACGCAGTATTTT. Translated: CASSLPGTGTQYF.

The chain combines TRBV27 with TRBJ2-7; 16 bases match TRBD2. V was pared by 6 bases and J by 0 bases, with 2 bases of the junction left unmatched. Germline values: CDR1 MNHEY, CDR2 SMNVEV (reference sequence). This CDR3 has 16 residues. CDR3 bases: TGTGCCAGCAGGGGACTAGCGGGAGGGTCCTCCTACGAGCAGTACTTC. Protein sequence: CASRGLAGGSSYEQYF.

This chain links TRBV5-1 with TRBJ2-7; TRBD2 is a possible D gene (6 bases). V was cut by 4 bases and J by 6 bases, with 20 bases left in between. In germline, CDR1 is SGHRS, CDR2 YFSETQ. This CDR3 has 15 amino acids. The CDR3 sequence is CASSPDGTLSREQYF. The CDR3 DNA is TGCGCCAGCAGCCCCGACGGGACTCTCTCCCGCGAGCAGTACTTC.

This clone was recorded a few times. This chain links TRBV9 with TRBJ2-2; 7 nucleotides line up with TRBD1. Germline trimming cut 2 bases from V and 5 bases from J; bases unmatched to any gene: 3. Per the germline V gene, CDR1 is SGDLS and CDR2 is YYNGEE. The CDR3 extends over 14 amino acids. The CDR3 region is CASSVQGVTGELFF. As DNA, the CDR3 is TGTGCCAGCAGCGTCCAGGGGGTAACCGGGGAGCTGTTTTTT.